The T cell receptor beta chain under discussion was sequenced for a study of blood T cells in healthy people across ages. Findings and limits, study-wide: Naive T cell percentage and TCR beta diversity correlated strongly.

The table lists this clonotype with a few counts. Its antigen is as yet unknown. Using a J-beta primer mix together with a sample-barcoded 5' primer, a second PCR was run for 7 to 11 cycles. Via MiXCR, TCRdb re-called the 5' RACE reads, giving one row per CDR3 protein. The sample carries roughly 800,000 distinct CDR3 sequences, more than 45% recorded once. CDR3 size: 14 residues. V lost 3 bases, J lost 4 bases, and 12 bases lay in between. The germline gives CDR1 SGHTA, CDR2 FQGNSA. This chain uses TRBV7-2 with TRBJ2-5; no clear D. Material: blood. The TCR originated in a man aged 25 to 40 in good health. The DNA for the CDR3 is TGTGCCAGCAGCTTTGGCCCCACCCCAGAGACCCAGTACTTC. Protein: CASSFGPTPETQYF.